The TCR beta chain under discussion was sequenced for a study of T cell responses to AZD1222 COVID-19 vaccine. The data were produced by immunoSEQ multiplex PCR, yet TCRdb's version contains in-frame clones alone and is incomplete. The sample includes about 150,000 clones, roughly 88% of them seen just once. The trim removed 3 bases at V and 8 bases at J, leaving 6 bases unmatched. Germline V gene lookup returns CDR1 SGHRS and CDR2 YFSETQ. The CDR3 consists of 13 residues. This clonotype was sampled from an adult who received the AZD1222 COVID-19 vaccine. This chain links TRBV5-1 with TRBJ1-2; 8 bases line up with TRBD1. Sequences were derived from peripheral blood, sampled 28 days after the second AZD1222 dose. Here the CDR3 reads CASSSGQVEGYTF. The CDR3 DNA is TGCGCCAGCAGCTCGGGACAGGTAGAAGGCTACACCTTC.